This TCR beta chain was obtained from a study of OX40 agonist ivuxolimab in advanced cancers. This clone was seen a single time. Assay used: immunoSEQ multiplex PCR; TCRdb lists only in-frame clones, some missing. The data show about 10,000 clones, 63% seen once. The ends lost 4 bases at V and 6 bases at J; junction bases unmatched: 9. Germline values: CDR1 SGHAT, CDR2 FQNNGV. CDR3 length: 16 amino acids. The rearrangement joins TRBV11-2 to TRBJ2-7; 13 bases line up with TRBD2. Sequencing was performed on CD4+ or CD8+ T cells sorted from blood, taken in a trial of the OX40 agonist ivuxolimab. This clonotype was sampled from an adult with an advanced solid tumor such as melanoma, head and neck, liver or kidney cancer. The CDR3 protein is CASSYYTSGRAGEQYF. CDR3 sequence (DNA): TGTGCCAGCAGCTACTATACTAGCGGGAGGGCCGGCGAGCAGTACTTC.